This entry describes one T cell receptor beta chain. The germline gives CDR1 SGHRS, CDR2 YFSETQ. The CDR3 is 16 residues long. J was trimmed by 5 bases and V by 4 bases; bases with no gene match: 10. The data are from a study of OX40 agonist ivuxolimab in advanced cancers. Some clones are missing from TCRdb's copy, which holds only in-frame ones; the method was immunoSEQ multiplex PCR. The data contain fewer than 30,000 clones, approximately 78% of them singletons. This rearrangement joins TRBV5-1 to TRBJ2-5, with 11 nucleotides matching TRBD2. This sequence originates from an adult with an advanced solid tumor such as melanoma, head and neck, liver or kidney cancer. The sample was CD4+ or CD8+ T cells sorted from blood, taken in a trial of the OX40 agonist ivuxolimab. The CDR3 region is CASSVSSGGPRETQYF. CDR3 DNA: TGCGCCAGCAGCGTCTCTAGCGGGGGGCCTCGGGAGACCCAGTACTTC. Drawing the rest from reference TRBV5-1 and TRBJ2-5, the complete variable domain is KAGVTQTPRYLIKTRGQQVTLSCSPISGHRSVSWYQQTPGQGLQFLFEYFSETQRNKGNFPGRFSGRQFSNSRSEMNVSTLELGDSALYLCASSVSSGGPRETQYFGPGTRLLVL.